One and the same sample provided the 32 T cell receptor beta chains below, sequenced in a study of T cell clonotyping in hematopoietic cell transplantation. Profiled with immunoSEQ multiplex PCR; TCRdb holds only in-frame clones, not every one. The repertoire holds approximately 12,000 clones, with roughly nine tenths as singletons. The sample was PBMCs, taken 100 days after allogeneic stem cell transplant. These receptors were taken from a female patient aged 60 or older who had an allogeneic stem cell transplant from an unrelated donor, so the T cells may come from the graft donor. Some clones in this sample may be carry-over from other donors' samples.

The chain carries TRBV20-1 and TRBJ2-5; D is ambiguous. V was shortened by 4 bases and J by 4 bases, with 4 bases between the two germline ends. The CDR3 runs 10 residues. Germline V gene sequence: CDR1 DFQATT, CDR2 SNEGSKA (reference sequence). Written as DNA, the CDR3 is TGCAGTGCTATCTTAGAGACCCAGTACTTC. Its protein is CSAILETQYF.

This chain joins TRBV7-2 and TRBJ2-7; 8 nucleotides agree with TRBD1. The CDR3 totals 17 residues. After removal of 0 bases from V and 4 bases from J, the junction contained 11 bases not matched to a gene. Germline V gene lookup returns CDR1 SGHTA and CDR2 FQGNSA. In DNA, the CDR3 is TGTGCCAGCAGCTTAGCGGCAGGGGGCCCTATTCCTTACGAGCAGTACTTC. Translated: CASSLAAGGPIPYEQYF.

The J gene is TRBJ2-7, the V gene TRBV4-3; D call uncertain. V was shortened by 4 bases and J by 1 base, with 14 bases between the two germline ends. Germline V gene data show CDR1 as LGHNA and CDR2 as YSLEER. The CDR3 covers 15 residues. The CDR3 loop is CASSLVVDRSYEQYF. The CDR3 DNA reads TGCGCCAGCAGCCTAGTGGTTGATAGGTCCTACGAGCAGTACTTC.

The chain joins TRBV4-3 to TRBJ2-7, with D perhaps TRBD2 (6 bases). CDR1 and CDR2 from the germline V gene are LGHNA and YSLEER. This CDR3 is 15 amino acids long. V dropped 1 base and J dropped 1 base, with 11 bases sitting between them. DNA of the CDR3: TGCGCCAGCAGCCAAGGGTTAGCGGATTCCTACGAGCAGTACTTC. Protein: CASSQGLADSYEQYF.

This clone has just one count. The chain combines TRBV6-1 with TRBJ2-7, with 8 nucleotides matching TRBD1. Germline V CDR1 and CDR2: MNHNS, SASEGT. The J segment lost 5 bases and the V segment lost 5 bases, leaving 5 bases of the junction unmatched. This CDR3 comprises 13 residues. CDR3 sequence: CASSQGQANEQYF. The DNA for the CDR3 is TGTGCCAGCAGTCAGGGACAGGCAAACGAGCAGTACTTC.

V is TRBV6-7 and J is TRBJ2-7, with 9 bases matching TRBD2. TRBV6-7 is noted as an ORF with a role that remains uncertain. The CDR3 covers 15 residues. V was pared by 0 bases and J by 2 bases, with 2 bases of the junction left unmatched. The CDR3 spells CASSYSTSGPYEQYF. CDR3 bases: TGTGCCAGCAGTTACTCTACTAGCGGGCCCTACGAGCAGTACTTC.

The V and J genes are TRBV2 and TRBJ2-7; D call uncertain. Germline CDR1 reads SNHLY; CDR2 reads FYNNEI. The CDR3 has 12 amino acids. V lost 2 bases, J lost 3 bases, and 5 bases lay in between. As DNA, the CDR3 is TGTGCCAGCAGTGAAAGGAACTACGAGCAGTACTTC. Residues: CASSERNYEQYF.

V usage is TRBV27 and J usage is TRBJ1-5, with TRBD1 matching 12 bases. After removal of 6 bases from V and 3 bases from J, the junction contained 15 bases not matched to a gene. The CDR3 is made up of 19 amino acids. The germline V gene encodes CDR1 MNHEY and CDR2 SMNVEV (reference sequence). The CDR3 DNA is TGTGCCAGCAGAAAAGCGATTCCGGGACAGGGGGCAGTCAATCAGCCCCAGCATTTT. It encodes CASRKAIPGQGAVNQPQHF.

The chain joins TRBV19 to TRBJ1-5; tentatively, D is TRBD1 (5 bases). This CDR3 is 17 amino acids long. Per the germline V gene, CDR1 is LNHDA and CDR2 is SQIVND (reference sequence). V gave up 0 bases and J gave up 0 bases, with 12 bases separating them. The CDR3 protein is CASSIDRTGYSNQPQHF. Written as DNA, the CDR3 is TGTGCCAGTAGTATAGATCGAACAGGATATAGCAATCAGCCCCAGCATTTT. Together with reference TRBV19 and TRBJ1-5, the CDR3 gives the full variable domain: DGGITQSPKYLFRKEGQNVTLSCEQNLNHDAMYWYRQDPGQGLRLIYYSQIVNDFQKGDIAEGYSVSREKKESFPLTVTSAQKNPTAFYLCASSIDRTGYSNQPQHFGDGTRLSIL.

The chain recombines TRBV11-2 with TRBJ2-5; 8 nucleotides match TRBD2. V was pared by 4 bases and J by 6 bases, with 13 bases of the junction left unmatched. Germline V gene lookup returns CDR1 SGHAT and CDR2 FQNNGV. This CDR3 has 16 amino acids. CDR3 DNA: TGTGCCAGCAGCTCACCCGGACGGGAGGGATCGAAGACCCAGTACTTC. Residues: CASSSPGREGSKTQYF.

This clone came up a few times. The chain is built from TRBV6-5 and TRBJ2-7, with 10 bases aligning to TRBD1. Germline V gene lookup returns CDR1 MNHEY and CDR2 SVGAGI. V was clipped by 4 bases and J by 3 bases; unmatched bases: 9. This CDR3 contains 16 residues. In DNA, the CDR3 is TGTGCCAGCAGTTTTGACAGGGGGCTTAACCGCTACGAGCAGTACTTC. Translated: CASSFDRGLNRYEQYF.

V is TRBV4-1 and J is TRBJ1-1; D is perhaps TRBD1 (6 bases). The V and J ends lost 11 bases and 1 base respectively, with 17 bases between them. The CDR3 totals 14 residues. In germline, CDR1 is MGHRA, CDR2 YSYEKL. The CDR3 protein is CAARQDLGNTEAFF. In DNA form, the CDR3 reads TGCGCCGCCCGACAGGATCTGGGGAACACTGAAGCTTTCTTT.

The J gene is TRBJ2-1, the V gene TRBV6-5; a weak D match, TRBD2 (5 bases). Germline values: CDR1 MNHEY, CDR2 SVGAGI. This CDR3 has 13 amino acids. With 0 bases removed from V and 10 bases from J, the gap between germline ends came to 10 bases. CDR3 DNA sequence: TGTGCCAGCAGTTACTCGGGTACGGGGGAGCAGTTCTTC. Translated, it gives CASSYSGTGEQFF.

This clone was found once. V usage is TRBV19 and J usage is TRBJ2-5, with TRBD2 as a possible D gene (6 bases). The CDR3 length is 14 residues. Trimming stripped 11 bases from V and 2 bases from J, with 18 bases between. Germline CDR1 reads LNHDA; CDR2 reads SQIVND (reference sequence). CDR3 sequence: CAGPKFRGQETQYF. As DNA, the CDR3 is TGTGCCGGGCCCAAGTTCCGGGGGCAAGAGACCCAGTACTTC.

This clone occurred a few times. This rearrangement joins TRBV6-5 to TRBJ2-1; 9 positions agree with TRBD2. CDR1 is MNHEY and CDR2 is SVGAGI in the germline V gene. CDR3 length: 15 residues. V lost 0 bases to trimming and J lost 10 bases; unmatched junction nucleotides: 7. Here the CDR3 reads CASSYSAGGGLEQFF. DNA for the CDR3: TGTGCCAGCAGTTACTCGGCGGGGGGGGGCCTGGAGCAGTTCTTC.

The chain uses TRBV9 and TRBJ2-1; 8 nucleotides agree with TRBD2. The CDR3 has 15 residues. With 3 bases clipped from V and 4 bases from J, the junction kept 6 bases outside the gene matches. Germline CDR1 is SGDLS and CDR2 is YYNGEE. The CDR3 is CASSDPAGVYNEQFF. The DNA of the CDR3 is TGTGCCAGCAGCGACCCAGCGGGAGTTTACAATGAGCAGTTCTTC.

V and J are TRBV25-1 and TRBJ1-3; D remains unclear. The V gene's germline CDR1 is MGHDK and CDR2 SYGVNS. V lost 5 bases and J lost 10, with 21 bases in between. This CDR3 is built from 15 residues. As DNA, the CDR3 is TGTGCCAGCAGTTCCTCCCCCCCTCCGCTAGGGACCATATATTTT. Translating gives CASSSSPPPLGTIYF.

The chain joins TRBV29-1 to TRBJ1-2, with a weak D call TRBD1 (5 bases). The CDR3 covers 12 residues. V gave up 3 bases and J gave up 8 bases, with 13 bases separating them. CDR1 SQVTM and CDR2 ANQGSEA come from the germline V gene. DNA of the CDR3: TGCAGCGTTGACGTGGGGCTGGGGGGCTACACCTTC. It specifies CSVDVGLGGYTF.

With respect to this clone: At the DNA level, this CDR3 is encoded by other sequences in the same sample as well. The genes are TRBV4-2 and TRBJ2-1; TRBD1 is a possible D gene (5 bases). From germline, CDR1 is LGHNA and CDR2 YNFKEQ. This CDR3 is 13 amino acids long. V dropped 0 bases and J dropped 7 bases, with 7 bases sitting between them. CDR3 region: CASSQDKGNEQFF. The CDR3 DNA reads TGTGCCAGCAGCCAAGATAAGGGGAATGAGCAGTTCTTC.

The gene calls are TRBV29-1 and TRBJ1-4; D unclear. The germline gives CDR1 SQVTM, CDR2 ANQGSEA. This CDR3 comprises 14 residues. V lost 5 bases, J lost 1 base, and 11 bases lay in between. CDR3 loop: CSVSGRGTNEKLFF. CDR3 in DNA: TGCAGCGTTTCCGGACGGGGAACTAATGAAAAACTGTTTTTT.

CDR3 DNA sequence: TGTGCCAGCAGAAGCCAGGGAAGTGAAAAACTGTTTTTT. It translates to CASRSQGSEKLFF. The chain employs TRBV4-2 and TRBJ1-4, with a weak D call TRBD1 (5 bases). Germline V gives CDR1 LGHNA, CDR2 YNFKEQ. The CDR3 is 13 amino acids. Trimming stripped 6 bases from V and 7 bases from J, with 12 bases between.

The J gene is TRBJ2-5, the V gene TRBV29-1, with D possibly being TRBD2 (6 bases). This CDR3 is built from 13 residues. Germline V gives CDR1 SQVTM, CDR2 ANQGSEA. The V and J ends lost 6 bases and 4 bases respectively, with 15 bases between them. CDR3 sequence (DNA): TGCAGCGTGGCGGGACGGAGCGTAGAGACCCAGTACTTC. It is translated as CSVAGRSVETQYF.

The chain employs TRBV28 and TRBJ2-1, with D unclear. Germline assignment: CDR1 MDHEN and CDR2 SYDVKM. V lost 6 bases to trimming and J lost 8 bases, with 8 bases between them. The CDR3 is made up of 11 amino acids. The CDR3 loop reads CASRLEYEQFF. The CDR3 DNA reads TGTGCCAGCAGGTTGGAGTATGAGCAGTTCTTC.

The chain carries TRBV29-1 and TRBJ1-1; D not resolved. CDR3 size: 13 residues. V lost 6 bases, J lost 0 bases, and 11 bases lay in between. The germline V gene encodes CDR1 SQVTM and CDR2 ANQGSEA. CDR3 residues: CSVSLNVNTEAFF. The DNA of the CDR3 is TGCAGCGTGTCTTTGAACGTGAACACTGAAGCTTTCTTT. The whole variable domain, filled in from reference TRBV29-1 and TRBJ1-1, reads SAVISQKPSRDICQRGTSLTIQCQVDSQVTMMFWYRQQPGQSLTLIATANQGSEATYESGFVIDKFPISRPNLTFSTLTVSNMSPEDSSIYLCSVSLNVNTEAFFGQGTRLTVV.

The rearrangement joins TRBV7-6 to TRBJ2-3; 8 positions match TRBD2. Looked up from germline, CDR1 is SGHVS and CDR2 is FNYEAQ. V shed 5 bases, J shed 2 bases, and the junction held 9 bases outside the gene matches. The CDR3 contains 16 residues. CDR3: CASSPWAGGLTDTQYF. In nucleotides, the CDR3 is TGTGCCAGCAGCCCCTGGGCGGGGGGACTCACAGATACGCAGTATTTT.

CDR3 loop: CASSSQGVGEQYV. The CDR3, as DNA: TGTGCCAGCAGCTCCCAGGGGGTGGGGGAGCAGTACGTC. This rearrangement joins TRBV6-5 to TRBJ2-7, with 7 bases lining up with TRBD1. The CDR3 consists of 13 residues. Germline V gene sequence: CDR1 MNHEY, CDR2 SVGAGI. The J segment lost 7 bases and the V segment lost 6 bases, leaving 9 bases of the junction unmatched.

The rearrangement links TRBV7-2 to TRBJ1-4, with D possibly TRBD1 on 5 matching bases. Germline assignment: CDR1 SGHTA and CDR2 FQGNSA. Trimming cost V 5 bases and J 8 bases, with 12 bases left between them. The CDR3 covers 13 residues. CDR3 sequence reads: CASSATHREKLFF. The CDR3 DNA follows: TGTGCCAGCAGCGCAACCCACAGGGAAAAACTGTTTTTT. The full variable domain, with the rest looked up from reference TRBV7-2 and TRBJ1-4, is GAGVSQSPSNKVTEKGKDVELRCDPISGHTALYWYRQSLGQGLEFLIYFQGNSAPDKSGLPSDRFSAERTGGSVSTLTIQRTQQEDSAVYLCASSATHREKLFFGSGTQLSVL.

The chain uses TRBV6-1 and TRBJ2-5, with D maybe TRBD2 (6 bases). The CDR3 sequence is 15 residues long. Between the trimmed V and J ends, which lost 7 bases and 1 base, there was a span of 16 bases. Germline CDR1 is MNHNS and CDR2 is SASEGT. The CDR3 coding sequence is TGTGCCAGCACCCTAGGGGCGGGACCCCAAGAGACCCAGTACTTC. This translates into CASTLGAGPQETQYF.

This clone showed up just once. This chain connects TRBV2 to TRBJ2-3, with TRBD2 matching 9 bases. With 6 bases clipped from V and 4 bases from J, the junction kept 8 bases outside the gene matches. The CDR3 contains 15 residues. Germline V lookup: CDR1 SNHLY, CDR2 FYNNEI. The CDR3 is CASRLQGLAPDTQYF. DNA for the CDR3: TGTGCCAGCAGACTCCAGGGACTAGCCCCAGATACGCAGTATTTT.

The CDR3 loop is CASSAPSLSYEQYF. CDR3 nucleotides: TGTGCCAGCAGTGCCCCGTCCCTCTCCTACGAGCAGTACTTC. The genes are TRBV28 and TRBJ2-7; D ambiguous. In germline, CDR1 is MDHEN, CDR2 SYDVKM. Trimming stripped 5 bases from V and 0 bases from J, with 11 bases between. The CDR3 consists of 14 residues.

The chain carries TRBV28 and TRBJ1-1; D unclear. The germline gives CDR1 MDHEN, CDR2 SYDVKM. Trimming removed 3 bases at V and 0 bases at J, with 11 bases between. CDR3 length: 15 amino acids. The DNA for the CDR3 is TGTGCCAGCAGTTTGCCCGACGTGGTGAACACTGAAGCTTTCTTT. It specifies CASSLPDVVNTEAFF.

The chain couples TRBV7-8 to TRBJ2-2; a weak D match, TRBD1 (5 bases). Trimming removed 3 bases at V and 4 bases at J, with 9 bases between. The CDR3 runs 14 residues. Germline V CDR1 and CDR2: SGHVS, FQNEAQ. As DNA, the CDR3 is TGTGCCAGCAGCTTTGCAGGGTTCACCGGGGAGCTGTTTTTT. Its protein is CASSFAGFTGELFF.